This T cell receptor (beta chain) was observed in a study of T cell responses to AZD1222 COVID-19 vaccine. Findings and caveats of the study: Donors were mostly white British, more females; clonal diversity possibly underestimated. Of spike-specific TCRs, nearly half reportedly target regions left unmutated in variants. Spike as a whole was targeted by vaccine-associated CD4 TCRs, dominant at 160-218 and 743-854.

As for this clone: Antigen: not known.

The germline V and J ends were trimmed by 3 bases and 7 bases, with 13 bases remaining between them. Germline V gene data show CDR1 as GTSNPN and CDR2 as SVGIG (reference sequence). The CDR3 is 13 residues long. Libraries were prepared by immunoSEQ multiplex PCR; TCRdb keeps only in-frame clonotypes and omits some of them. Here the sample spans approximately 170,000 clones, approximately 92% being singletons. The chain combines TRBV30 with TRBJ1-5; D call uncertain. Material: peripheral blood, obtained on day 0 of AZD1222 vaccination. This receptor was taken from an adult in good health. The CDR3 DNA reads TGTGCCTGGAGGAAGTACGAGGGCCAGCCCCAGCATTTT. Translation gives CAWRKYEGQPQHF.